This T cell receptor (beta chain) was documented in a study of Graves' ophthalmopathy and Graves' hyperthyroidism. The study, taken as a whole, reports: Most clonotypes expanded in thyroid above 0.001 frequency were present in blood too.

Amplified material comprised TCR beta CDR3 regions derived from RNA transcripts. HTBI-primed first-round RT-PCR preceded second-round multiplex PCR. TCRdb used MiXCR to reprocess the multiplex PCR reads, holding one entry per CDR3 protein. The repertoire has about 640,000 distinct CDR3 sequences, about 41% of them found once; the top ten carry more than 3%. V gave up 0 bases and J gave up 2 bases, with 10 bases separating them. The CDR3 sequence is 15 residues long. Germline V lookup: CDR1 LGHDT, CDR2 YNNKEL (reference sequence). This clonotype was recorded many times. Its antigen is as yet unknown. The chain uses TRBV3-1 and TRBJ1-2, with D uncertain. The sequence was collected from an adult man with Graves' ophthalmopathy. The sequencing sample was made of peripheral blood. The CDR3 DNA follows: TGTGCCAGCAGCCAAGATGGGCTGGCCAACTATGGCTACACCTTC. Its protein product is CASSQDGLANYGYTF.